A single sample is the source of the 8 T cell receptor beta chains below, sequenced in a study of human T cells and chemical hapten exposure. TCRdb called the RACE reads again in MiXCR, with one record for every CDR3 protein. The repertoire holds under 100,000 distinct CDR3 sequences, with 11% as singletons. Documented time point: patch test 3, about 24 weeks after DPC sensitization. Treatment meaning: therapeutic diphenylcyclopropenone sensitization with weekly scalp DPC. This sample comprised whole blood, obtained in connection with sensitization to the hapten diphenylcyclopropenone (DPC). These TCRs come from a woman aged 50 to 60 with alopecia areata. Some clones in this sample may be carry-over from other donors' samples.

In this sample, this clonotype turned up a few times. This sequence joins TRBV27 and TRBJ1-1; TRBD1 matches 9 bases. The CDR3 totals 15 residues. Germline CDR1 MNHEY, CDR2 SMNVEV (reference sequence). J lost 4 bases, V lost 3 bases, and 6 bases had no gene match. CDR3: CASSFKQGAGTEAFF. As DNA, the CDR3 is TGTGCCAGCAGTTTTAAACAGGGGGCTGGCACTGAAGCTTTCTTT.

Worth noting for this clonotype: This clone may be a read error of a much larger clone one base away. This chain joins TRBV20-1 and TRBJ2-1, with TRBD1 as a possible D gene (6 bases). The CDR3 runs 14 residues. With 4 bases removed from V and 6 bases from J, the gap between germline ends came to 16 bases. Germline V gene lookup returns CDR1 DFQATT and CDR2 SNEGSKA (reference sequence). In DNA, the CDR3 is TGCAGTGCTACCCCCGGGACACCCTGCAATGAGCAGTTCTTC. Its translation is CSATPGTPCNEQFF.

J is TRBJ2-2 and V is TRBV6-1, with TRBD1 matching 8 bases. The junction had 1 base not matched to a gene; V was cut back by 2 bases and J by 5 bases. CDR1 and CDR2 from the germline V gene are MNHNS and SASEGT. This CDR3 region has 14 residues. The CDR3 reads CASSEQGATGELFF. The CDR3 DNA sequence: TGTGCCAGCAGTGAACAGGGGGCGACCGGGGAGCTGTTTTTT.

V usage is TRBV28 and J usage is TRBJ2-1; D uncertain. This CDR3 is 16 amino acids long. Trimming pared 4 bases from V and 5 bases from J, leaving 18 bases between. Germline lookup yields CDR1 MDHEN and CDR2 SYDVKM. The DNA for the CDR3 is TGTGCCAGCAGTTCCTCCCGTGCTAGGCAAGACAATGAGCAGTTCTTC. The encoded protein is CASSSSRARQDNEQFF.

The rearrangement joins TRBV30 to TRBJ2-2, with TRBD2 matching over 9 bases. The CDR3 consists of 15 residues. V trimming: 2 bases; J trimming: 6 bases; junction bases outside the gene matches: 7. CDR1 and CDR2 from the germline V gene are GTSNPN and SVGIG (reference sequence). The CDR3 nucleotides are TGTGCCTGGAGTACCGGGACTAGCAGCCCCGGGGAGCTGTTTTTT. Its protein is CAWSTGTSSPGELFF.

V is TRBV9 and J is TRBJ2-6, with unresolved D. CDR1 is SGDLS and CDR2 is YYNGEE in the germline V gene. The CDR3 length is 16 residues. Trimming stripped 4 bases from V and 0 bases from J, with 11 bases between. CDR3 sequence: CASSTRNVSGANVLTF. The CDR3 DNA reads TGTGCCAGCAGCACGCGGAATGTCTCTGGGGCCAACGTCCTGACTTTC.

This clonotype was seen at least ten times. This chain connects TRBV20-1 to TRBJ2-5, with D perhaps TRBD2 (6 bases). The germline V gene encodes CDR1 DFQATT and CDR2 SNEGSKA (reference sequence). The V gene lost 3 bases and the J gene lost 2 bases, with 10 bases spanning the gap. This CDR3 has 13 residues. CDR3: CSASRGLQETQYF. CDR3 nucleotide sequence: TGCAGTGCTAGTCGGGGGTTGCAAGAGACCCAGTACTTC.

The chain employs TRBV20-1 and TRBJ2-7, with 9 bases aligning to TRBD2. The trim removed 1 base at V and 0 bases at J, leaving 10 bases unmatched. CDR3 size: 17 residues. Germline loops: CDR1 DFQATT, CDR2 SNEGSKA (reference sequence). The CDR3, as DNA: TGCAGTGCTAGAGGGGCGGGAGGGCTCCTACACTCCTACGAGCAGTACTTC. Protein: CSARGAGGLLHSYEQYF.